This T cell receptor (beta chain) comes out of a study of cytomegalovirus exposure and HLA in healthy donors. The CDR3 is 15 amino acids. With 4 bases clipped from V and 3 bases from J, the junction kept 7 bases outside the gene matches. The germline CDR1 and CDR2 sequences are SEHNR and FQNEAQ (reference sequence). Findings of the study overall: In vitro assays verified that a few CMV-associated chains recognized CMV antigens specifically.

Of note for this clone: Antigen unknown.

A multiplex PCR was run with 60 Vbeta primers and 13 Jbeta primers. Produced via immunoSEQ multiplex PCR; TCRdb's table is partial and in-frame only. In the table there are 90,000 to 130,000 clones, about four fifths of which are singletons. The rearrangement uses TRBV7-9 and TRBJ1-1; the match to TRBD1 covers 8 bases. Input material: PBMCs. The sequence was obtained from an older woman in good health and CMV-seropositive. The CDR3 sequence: CASSSWTGMDTEAFF. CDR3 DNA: TGTGCCAGCAGCTCCTGGACAGGGATGGACACTGAAGCTTTCTTT. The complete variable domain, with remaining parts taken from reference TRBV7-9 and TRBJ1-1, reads DTGVSQNPRHKITKRGQNVTFRCDPISEHNRLYWYRQTLGQGPEFLTYFQNEAQLEKSRLLSDRFSAERPKGSFSTLEIQRTEQGDSAMYLCASSSWTGMDTEAFFGQGTRLTVV.